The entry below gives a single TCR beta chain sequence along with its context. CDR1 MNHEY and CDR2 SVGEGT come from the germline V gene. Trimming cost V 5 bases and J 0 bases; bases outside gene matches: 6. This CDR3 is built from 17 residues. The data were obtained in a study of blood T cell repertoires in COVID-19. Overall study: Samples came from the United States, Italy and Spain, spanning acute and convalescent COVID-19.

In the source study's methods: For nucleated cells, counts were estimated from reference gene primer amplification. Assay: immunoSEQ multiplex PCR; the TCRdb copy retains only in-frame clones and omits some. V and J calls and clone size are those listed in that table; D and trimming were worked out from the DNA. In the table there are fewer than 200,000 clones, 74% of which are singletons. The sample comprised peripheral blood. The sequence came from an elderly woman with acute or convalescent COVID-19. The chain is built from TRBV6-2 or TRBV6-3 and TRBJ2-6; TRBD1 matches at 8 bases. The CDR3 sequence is CASSAGTGVSGANVLTF. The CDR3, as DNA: TGTGCCAGCAGTGCCGGGACAGGCGTCTCTGGGGCCAACGTCCTGACTTTC.